This TCR beta chain came from a study of siplizumab effects on memory and regulatory T cells. CDR3 length equals 15 residues. V was pared by 2 bases and J by 6 bases, with 6 bases of the junction left unmatched. Germline-derived CDR1 and CDR2 are MNHNS and SASEGT. TCR templates, roughly 10^5 per sample, were assayed. Measured with immunoSEQ multiplex PCR; TCRdb has only the in-frame clones, and not every one. Seen here are around 68,000 clones, about 90% observed once, and the top ten hold 1.7%. This clone was recorded once. As yet, its antigen is unknown. General study points: Unstimulated subsets contained matches for only a minor fraction of alloreactive clones.

The sequence derives from a human donor in good health. The sample comprised Tregs sorted from blood. V and J are TRBV6-1 and TRBJ2-7; 11 bases agree with TRBD2. The CDR3 region is CASSEPSGRISEQYF. CDR3 bases: TGTGCCAGCAGTGAACCTAGCGGGAGGATCTCCGAGCAGTACTTC.